A single sample is the source of the 18 T cell receptor beta chains below, sequenced in a study of cytomegalovirus exposure and HLA in healthy donors. Data came from immunoSEQ multiplex PCR; TCRdb stores just in-frame clones and leaves some out. Altogether roughly 330,000 clones are present, roughly 87% being singletons, with the ten largest covering about 1%. Specimen: PBMCs. Receptor source: a woman in her twenties or thirties in good health and CMV-seropositive.

This chain connects TRBV25-1 to TRBJ2-3; 8 nucleotides agree with TRBD2. The germline gives CDR1 MGHDK, CDR2 SYGVNS. The ends lost 7 bases at V and 0 bases at J; junction bases unmatched: 15. The CDR3 spans 18 residues. The chain's CDR3 is CASTPPRSGGRSTDTQYF. In DNA form, the CDR3 reads TGTGCCAGCACCCCCCCCCGCTCGGGCGGGAGGAGCACAGATACGCAGTATTTT.

The V call is TRBV2, the J call TRBJ2-1; TRBD2 matches at 9 bases. Germline V gene sequence: CDR1 SNHLY, CDR2 FYNNEI. The CDR3 has 14 residues. The V segment lost 6 bases and the J segment 7 bases; nucleotides outside the gene matches: 7. The CDR3 DNA reads as TGTGCCAGCAGCCCTAGCGGGGTTAGGAATGAGCAGTTCTTC. Its protein product is CASSPSGVRNEQFF.

This clone was detected only once. The CDR3 is CASSARGSSSYEQYF. CDR3 coding DNA: TGTGCCAGCAGCGCCAGGGGCTCCAGCTCCTACGAGCAGTACTTC. The chain is built from TRBV9 and TRBJ2-7, with D possibly matching TRBD1 (6 bases). Germline V lookup: CDR1 SGDLS, CDR2 YYNGEE. The CDR3 spans 15 residues. V was trimmed by 3 bases and J by 0 bases, leaving 13 bases between them.

The chain is built from TRBV11-3 and TRBJ2-1; 9 nucleotides match TRBD1. This CDR3 is built from 16 residues. Looked up from germline, CDR1 is SGHNT and CDR2 is YENEEA. V gave up 2 bases and J gave up 1 base; unmatched junction bases: 3. CDR3 sequence (DNA): TGTGCCAGCAGCTTATGGACAGGGGCATCCTACAATGAGCAGTTCTTC. This encodes CASSLWTGASYNEQFF.

The V gene is TRBV7-2, the J gene TRBJ2-1; D is unresolved. V lost 5 bases, J lost 9 bases, and 11 bases lay in between. Germline lookup yields CDR1 SGHTA and CDR2 FQGNSA. CDR3 length: 12 residues. In nucleotides, the CDR3 is TGTGCCAGCAGCCCTCAAGCTTTTGAGCAGTTCTTC. It codes for CASSPQAFEQFF.

The genes are TRBV10-3 and TRBJ2-7, with D possibly matching TRBD2 (6 bases). This CDR3 is built from 13 residues. The ends were cut back, 3 bases at V and 3 bases at J, with 9 bases in the middle. Germline V CDR1 and CDR2: ENHRY, SYGVKD. The CDR3 protein is CAISDVAVYEQYF. The CDR3 nucleotides read TGTGCCATCAGTGACGTAGCGGTCTACGAGCAGTACTTC.

The chain uses TRBV7-9 and TRBJ1-2; D perhaps matches TRBD1 (5 bases). V lost 5 bases to trimming and J lost 3 bases, with 19 bases between them. The CDR3 has 16 residues. CDR1 and CDR2 from the germline V gene are SEHNR and FQNEAQ (reference sequence). CDR3 nucleotides: TGTGCCAGCAGCCGCGGGGGGGTCGGCGGGGACTATGGCTACACCTTC. It yields the protein CASSRGGVGGDYGYTF.

This CDR3 is CAWSLDNSPLHF. Here the CDR3 DNA reads TGTGCCTGGAGTCTGGACAATTCACCCCTCCACTTT. This rearrangement joins TRBV30 to TRBJ1-6; unclear D gene. CDR3 length: 12 residues. The ends were cut back, 2 bases at V and 7 bases at J, with 6 bases in the middle. From germline, CDR1 is GTSNPN and CDR2 SVGIG (reference sequence). Using reference TRBV30 and TRBJ1-6 for the parts outside the CDR3, the full variable domain is SQTIHQWPATLVQPVGSPLSLECTVEGTSNPNLYWYRQAAGRGLQLLFYSVGIGQISSEVPQNLSASRPQDRQFILSSKKLLLSDSGFYLCAWSLDNSPLHFGNGTRLTVT.

The genes are TRBV10-2 and TRBJ1-5; D unclear. Germline V gene sequence: CDR1 WSHSY, CDR2 SAAADI. This CDR3 has 14 residues. Trimming stripped 1 base from V and 0 bases from J, with 4 bases between. In DNA, the CDR3 is TGCGCCAGCAGTGAGTTGCGTAGCAATCAGCCCCAGCATTTT. Translated, it gives CASSELRSNQPQHF.

This chain links TRBV2 with TRBJ2-2, with 9 bases fitting TRBD2. CDR1 is SNHLY, CDR2 FYNNEI, per germline. J gave up 4 bases and V 6 bases, and 9 bases lay outside the gene matches. CDR3 length equals 16 residues. This CDR3 is CASRAIAGVPTGELFF. The DNA for the CDR3 is TGTGCCAGCAGAGCTATAGCGGGGGTCCCCACCGGGGAGCTGTTTTTT.

In nucleotides, the CDR3 is TGTGCCAGCAGTCCCGGGACAAACTACGAGCAGTACTTC. It translates to CASSPGTNYEQYF. The chain is built from TRBV6-5 and TRBJ2-7; D is possibly TRBD1 (6 bases). Germline V gives CDR1 MNHEY, CDR2 SVGAGI. This CDR3 spans 13 amino acids. Trimming cost V 5 bases and J 3 bases, with 11 bases left between them.

This chain links TRBV6-5 with TRBJ1-2; 9 bases are shared with TRBD1. The germline V gene has CDR1 MNHEY and CDR2 SVGAGI. With 4 bases clipped from V and 0 bases from J, the junction kept 3 bases outside the gene matches. The CDR3 extends over 15 amino acids. Here the CDR3 reads CASSFTGGSNYGYTF. The CDR3 DNA is TGTGCCAGCAGTTTTACAGGGGGCTCTAACTATGGCTACACCTTC.

The chain carries TRBV25-1 and TRBJ2-1, with TRBD2 as a possible D gene (7 bases). Germline values: CDR1 MGHDK, CDR2 SYGVNS. V gave up 2 bases and J gave up 8 bases, with 16 bases separating them. The CDR3 extends over 15 amino acids. The chain's CDR3 is CASSEAGASDDEQFF. DNA of the CDR3: TGTGCCAGCAGTGAAGCGGGGGCGTCCGACGATGAGCAGTTCTTC.

The gene calls are TRBV18 and TRBJ2-1, with D possibly matching TRBD2 (6 bases). Trimming took off 3 bases at V and 8 bases at J, with 14 bases between the two ends. This CDR3 has 14 amino acids. Germline loops: CDR1 KGHSH, CDR2 LQKENI. CDR3 region: CASSPDYPGDEQFF. The DNA of the CDR3 is TGTGCCAGCTCACCCGATTACCCGGGAGATGAGCAGTTCTTC.

CDR3 in DNA: TGTGCCAGCACTCGTGGGTCCGAGCAGTACTTC. Its translation is CASTRGSEQYF. The rearrangement uses TRBV25-1 and TRBJ2-7; no definite D call. The length of the CDR3 is 11 residues. Trimming removed 7 bases from V and 6 bases from J, with 10 bases in between. Looked up from germline, CDR1 is MGHDK and CDR2 is SYGVNS.

This chain connects TRBV20-1 to TRBJ1-2; TRBD1 is a possible D gene (5 bases). CDR1 and CDR2 from the germline V gene are DFQATT and SNEGSKA (reference sequence). The V end was cut by 3 bases, the J end by 7 bases, with 9 bases between. CDR3 length: 11 residues. In DNA, the CDR3 is TGCAGTGCTAGCCCCAGGGCTGGCTACACCTTC. Translation gives CSASPRAGYTF.

V gene TRBV6-5 combines with J gene TRBJ2-1, with 7 bases aligning to TRBD2. The CDR3 sequence is 15 residues long. Germline V lookup: CDR1 MNHEY, CDR2 SVGAGI. With 4 bases clipped from V and 11 bases from J, the junction kept 14 bases outside the gene matches. The chain's CDR3 is CASSSPGRRTGQQFF. DNA of the CDR3: TGTGCCAGCAGTTCGCCCGGGAGGAGAACCGGACAGCAGTTCTTC.

The chain is built from TRBV4-2 and TRBJ2-7, with TRBD2 matching over 7 bases. This CDR3 spans 17 amino acids. Germline V gene data show CDR1 as LGHNA and CDR2 as YNFKEQ. With 1 base clipped from V and 1 base from J, the junction kept 10 bases outside the gene matches. The CDR3: CASSQVASRAGSYEQYF. The CDR3 region has the DNA TGTGCCAGCAGCCAAGTAGCAAGTCGAGCGGGGTCCTACGAGCAGTACTTC.